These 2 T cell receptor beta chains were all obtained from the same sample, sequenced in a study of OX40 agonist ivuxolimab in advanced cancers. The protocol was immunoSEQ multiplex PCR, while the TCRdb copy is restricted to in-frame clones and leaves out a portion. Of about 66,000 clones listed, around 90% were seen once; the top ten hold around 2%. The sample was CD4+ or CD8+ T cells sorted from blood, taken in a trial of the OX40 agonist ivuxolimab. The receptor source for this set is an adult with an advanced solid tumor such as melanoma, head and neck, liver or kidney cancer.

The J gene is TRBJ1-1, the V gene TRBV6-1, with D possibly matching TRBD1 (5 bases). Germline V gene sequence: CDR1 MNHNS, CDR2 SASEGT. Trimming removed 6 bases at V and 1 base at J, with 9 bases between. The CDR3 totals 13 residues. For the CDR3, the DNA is TGTGCCAGCAGCAGGGAACCGAACACTGAAGCTTTCTTT. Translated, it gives CASSREPNTEAFF.

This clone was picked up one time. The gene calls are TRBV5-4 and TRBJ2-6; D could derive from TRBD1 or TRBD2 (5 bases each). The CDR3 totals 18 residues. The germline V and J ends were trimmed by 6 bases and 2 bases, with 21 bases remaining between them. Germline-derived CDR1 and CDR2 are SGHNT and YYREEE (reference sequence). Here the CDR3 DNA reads TGTGCCAGCACCCATCAACGGACCAGGGACGCTGGGGCCAACGTCCTGACTTTC. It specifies CASTHQRTRDAGANVLTF.